This T cell receptor beta chain came from a study of blood T cell repertoires in COVID-19. Turning to the study itself: The study drew acute and convalescent COVID-19 samples from the United States, Italy and Spain. PBMCs, B-cell-depleted T cells, or T cells were the source of the cDNA or gDNA that made up the material.

In Seattle, patients joined the study during active infection and were tracked longitudinally. Source study methods: How many nucleated cells were present was estimated from reference gene primer amplification. Data came from immunoSEQ multiplex PCR; TCRdb stores just in-frame clones and leaves some out. D and trimming were read from the DNA, whereas the V and J calls and clone size are those reported in that table. The sample includes 450,000 or so clones, 80% to 90% seen only once; the top ten take about 0.91%. This CDR3 comprises 14 residues. Per the germline V gene, CDR1 is MNHEY and CDR2 is SMNVEV (reference sequence). J gave up 12 bases and V 6 bases, and 7 bases lay outside the gene matches.

The chain joins TRBV27 to TRBJ2-4; 14 bases match TRBD2. The receptor's source is a man between 18 and 35 years old with COVID-19, enrolled during active disease. Sequencing was done on a sample of peripheral blood. The CDR3 is CASSPTGLAGGQYF. CDR3 nucleotides: TGTGCCAGCAGCCCCACCGGACTAGCGGGAGGTCAGTACTTC.